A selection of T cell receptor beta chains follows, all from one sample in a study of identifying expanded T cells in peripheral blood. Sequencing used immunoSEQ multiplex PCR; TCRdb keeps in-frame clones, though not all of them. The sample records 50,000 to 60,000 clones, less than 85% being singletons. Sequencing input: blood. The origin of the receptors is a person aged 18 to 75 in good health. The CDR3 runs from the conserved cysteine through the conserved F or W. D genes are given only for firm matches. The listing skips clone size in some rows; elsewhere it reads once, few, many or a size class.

TGTGCCAGCAGCTTAAGGGCAGGGGGCGTTTACGAGCAGTACTTC CASSLRAGGVYEQYF TRBV7-2 - TRBD1 TRBJ2-7
TGCGCCAGCAGCTTTGGCGGGAGTTACACCGGGGAGCTGTTTTTT CASSFGGSYTGELFF TRBV5-1 - TRBD2 TRBJ2-2
TGTGCCAGCAGTAGAAAGGGGGGGAACACTGAAGCTTTCTTT CASSRKGGNTEAFF TRBV6-1 - - TRBJ1-1
TGCAGCGCCAGCGGGAGGGCTAGCACAGATACGCAGTATTTT CSASGRASTDTQYF TRBV29-1 - TRBD2 TRBJ2-3
TGTGCCAGCTCACCACCGGAAAAAGCCTACGAGCAGTACTTC CASSPPEKAYEQYF TRBV18 few - TRBJ2-7
TGTGCCAGCAGTTACTCGCGCCTAGCGGGATTCAATGAGCAGTTCTTC CASSYSRLAGFNEQFF TRBV6-5 - TRBD2 TRBJ2-1
TGTGCCATCAGTGACTTGGGGAGGACAGGGGGGACTGAAGCTTTCTTT CAISDLGRTGGTEAFF TRBV10-3 - TRBD1 TRBJ1-1
TGTGCCAGCAGGAACAGGGTTAGCTCCTACGAGCAGTACTTC CASRNRVSSYEQYF TRBV27 - - TRBJ2-7
TGCGCCAGCCGGGGGCTGGGAGAGACCCAAGCCCAGGAGACCCAGTACTTC CASRGLGETQAQETQYF TRBV23-1 - - TRBJ2-5
TGTGCCAGTGGCCCTCAGGTTCCGAACACTGAAGCTTTCTTT CASGPQVPNTEAFF TRBV19 - - TRBJ1-1
TGTGCCAGCAGCCAAGACGAGCCATATGGCTACACCTTC CASSQDEPYGYTF TRBV4-2 once - TRBJ1-2
TGTGCCAGCAGCTTGGAAGGGGCGGGGCGGGATGGCTACACCTTC CASSLEGAGRDGYTF TRBV5-5 - - TRBJ1-2
TGTGCCAGCAGTTACAAGTCACAGGGGACCCGCACTGAAGCTTTCTTT CASSYKSQGTRTEAFF TRBV6-5 once TRBD1 TRBJ1-1
TGCGCCAGCAGCCAAGATCCGAGGGGGTTGGCTGAAGCTTTCTTT CASSQDPRGLAEAFF TRBV4-1 - - TRBJ1-1
TGTGCCTGGAGTGTGGTTGGTGGTTGGGACGGCCTTGACTATGGCTACACCTTC CAWSVVGGWDGLDYGYTF TRBV30 many - TRBJ1-2
TGCGCCAGCAGTCCCGGCGCTAGCGGTTACCAAGAGACCCAGTACTTC CASSPGASGYQETQYF TRBV5-1 - TRBD2 TRBJ2-5
TGCGCCAGCAGCACAAGCCCGACTACAGGGTCCAAAAACATTCAGTACTTC CASSTSPTTGSKNIQYF TRBV5-1 - - TRBJ2-4
TGTGCCAGCAGCGTAGACAGCGGGAGGGCCGGCGGGGAGCTGTTTTTT CASSVDSGRAGGELFF TRBV9 few TRBD2 TRBJ2-2
TGTGCCAGCTCACCGCGGGGAGCCGGGGGCGAGCAGTACTTC CASSPRGAGGEQYF TRBV18 - - TRBJ2-7
TGCGCCAGCAGTAGGATGACGGAGGCCAATGAGCAGTTCTTC CASSRMTEANEQFF TRBV5-1 - - TRBJ2-1
TGTGCCAGCAGCTTGGCAGGGGGCGGTAATTCACCCCTCCACTTT CASSLAGGGNSPLHF TRBV5-6 - TRBD1 TRBJ1-6
TGTGCCAGTAGTATGACGAGGGGGCGCAGCACAGATACGCAGTATTTT CASSMTRGRSTDTQYF TRBV19 - TRBD1 TRBJ2-3
TGTGCCTGGAGTAGGGGACAGGGAGGTAAAGCTTTCTTT CAWSRGQGGKAFF TRBV30 - TRBD1 TRBJ1-1
TGTGCCAGCAGCCCCCGCGTCGACTATGGCTACACCTTC CASSPRVDYGYTF TRBV9 - - TRBJ1-2
TGCGCCAGCAGCTTGGAAGGACAGGGGGTCAATGAGCAGTTCTTC CASSLEGQGVNEQFF TRBV5-1 - TRBD1 TRBJ2-1
TGTGCCAGCAGCCCTAGCGGGGGAACCGGCACAGATACGCAGTATTTT CASSPSGGTGTDTQYF TRBV5-4 - TRBD2 TRBJ2-3
TGTGCCAGCAGTTTGCGCGGGGCTAATAATGGCTACACCTTC CASSLRGANNGYTF TRBV27 - - TRBJ1-2
TGTGCCAGCTCACCGGCGGTGAACACTGAAGCTTTCTTT CASSPAVNTEAFF TRBV18 - - TRBJ1-1
TGTGCCATCAGTCTGCAGACGAACACTGAAGCTTTCTTT CAISLQTNTEAFF TRBV10-3 - - TRBJ1-1
TGTGCCAGCAGCTTAGATAGATTAGGCGAGCAGTTCTTC CASSLDRLGEQFF TRBV11-2 - - TRBJ2-1
TGTGCCTGGAGTCTCAGTAGCAATCAGCCCCAGCATTTT CAWSLSSNQPQHF TRBV30 - - TRBJ1-5
TGTGCCAGTAGTAACACGGGGACTAGTAACACCGGGGAGCTGTTTTTT CASSNTGTSNTGELFF TRBV19 once TRBD2 TRBJ2-2
TGTGCCAGCAGCTTGGGCTTGATTGGTTCACCCCTCCACTTT CASSLGLIGSPLHF TRBV5-3 - - TRBJ1-6
TGTGCCAGTAGTACCCGGGACACCGGGGTCCTGACTTTC CASSTRDTGVLTF TRBV19 - - TRBJ2-6
TGTGCCAGCAGCGCTGACGGTGAATACACTGAAGCTTTCTTT CASSADGEYTEAFF TRBV7-9 - - TRBJ1-1
TGCGCCAGCAGCTTGGGACTAGCGGGTTACAATGAGCAGTTCTTC CASSLGLAGYNEQFF TRBV5-1 - TRBD2 TRBJ2-1
TGTGCCAGCAGGTCGGGGGGGGGTTTGGCTGAAGCTTTCTTT CASRSGGGLAEAFF TRBV6-1 - - TRBJ1-1
TGTGCCAGCGAAGAGAACCAAGAGACCCAGTACTTC CASEENQETQYF TRBV11-3 once - TRBJ2-5
TGTGCCAGCAGCCCGACTACCGGGGGTGGGACCCAGTACTTC CASSPTTGGGTQYF TRBV7-7 few - TRBJ2-5
TGTGCCAGCAGACTCCGACAGGGAGGGTTCTACGAGCAGTACTTC CASRLRQGGFYEQYF TRBV6-6 - - TRBJ2-7
TGTGCCAGCAGCGCAAGCCGTGGGGGGCGCGAAGAGACCCAGTACTTC CASSASRGGREETQYF TRBV9 - - TRBJ2-5
TGTGCCAGCACCGAAATAGAGTTGGAAGAGACCCAGTACTTC CASTEIELEETQYF TRBV2 - - TRBJ2-5
TGTGCCAGCAGGCGGGGTTCCACTGGGGCCAACGTCCTGACTTTC CASRRGSTGANVLTF TRBV6-6 - - TRBJ2-6
TGTGCCAGCATTAGGGACGGGAGGGCTGAAGCTTTCTTT CASIRDGRAEAFF TRBV6-1 - - TRBJ1-1